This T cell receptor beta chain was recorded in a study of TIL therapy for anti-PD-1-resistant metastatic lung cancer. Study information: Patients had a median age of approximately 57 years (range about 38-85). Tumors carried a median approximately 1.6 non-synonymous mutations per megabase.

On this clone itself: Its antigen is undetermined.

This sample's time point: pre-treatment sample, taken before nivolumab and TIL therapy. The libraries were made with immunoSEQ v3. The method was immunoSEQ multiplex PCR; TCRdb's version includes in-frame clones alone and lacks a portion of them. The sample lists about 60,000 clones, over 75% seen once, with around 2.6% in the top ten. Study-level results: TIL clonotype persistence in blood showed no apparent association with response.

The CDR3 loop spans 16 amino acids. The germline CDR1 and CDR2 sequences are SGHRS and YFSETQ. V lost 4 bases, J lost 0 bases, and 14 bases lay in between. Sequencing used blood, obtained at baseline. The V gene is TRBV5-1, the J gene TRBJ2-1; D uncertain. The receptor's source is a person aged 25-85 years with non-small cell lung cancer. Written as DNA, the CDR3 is TGCGCCAGCAGCCCCTGGTCCTGGGACTCCTACAATGAGCAGTTCTTC. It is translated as CASSPWSWDSYNEQFF.